The rows below give T cell receptor beta chains drawn from one sample of a study of blood T cell repertoires in COVID-19. Sequencing was performed with immunoSEQ multiplex PCR; in TCRdb, only in-frame clones are kept and a portion is missing. Of a few hundred thousand clones listed, 70% to 90% were seen once; the top ten hold 2.2%. Specimen: PBMCs or T cells enriched from blood (not recorded which). All receptors come from a man aged 30 to 45 who had recovered from COVID-19. Both conserved end residues are part of each CDR3. The D gene is left open where the match is weak. Clone size, where shown, is once, few, many, or a class for clones that have expanded.

CDR3aa: CASSEFASGVNEQFF
CDR3nt: TGTGCCAGCAGTGAATTTGCTAGCGGGGTCAATGAGCAGTTCTTC
len: 15
abundance: -
d_gene: TRBD2
j_gene: TRBJ2-1
v_gene: TRBV6-1

CDR3aa: CASSPGTGWYNEQFF
CDR3nt: TGCGCCAGCAGCCCAGGGACAGGATGGTACAATGAGCAGTTCTTC
len: 15
abundance: -
d_gene: TRBD1
j_gene: TRBJ2-1
v_gene: TRBV5-1

CDR3aa: CASSTEGRPDTQYF
CDR3nt: TGTGCCAGCAGCACGGAGGGTCGCCCGGATACGCAGTATTTT
len: 14
abundance: -
d_gene: -
j_gene: TRBJ2-3
v_gene: TRBV5-4

CDR3aa: CASSLELANSGYTF
CDR3nt: TGTGCCAGCAGCTTAGAGTTAGCCAATTCGGGCTACACCTTC
len: 14
abundance: -
d_gene: -
j_gene: TRBJ1-2
v_gene: TRBV7-9

CDR3aa: CASSQFRDRAYEQYF
CDR3nt: TGCGCCAGCAGCCAATTCCGGGACAGGGCCTACGAGCAGTACTTC
len: 15
abundance: -
d_gene: TRBD1
j_gene: TRBJ2-7
v_gene: TRBV4-1

CDR3aa: CASSRTPDEETQYF
CDR3nt: TGTGCCAGCAGCCGGACACCAGATGAAGAGACCCAGTACTTC
len: 14
abundance: few
d_gene: -
j_gene: TRBJ2-5
v_gene: TRBV4-2

CDR3aa: CASSARHTGGFYEQYF
CDR3nt: TGTGCCAGCAGCGCGAGACATACAGGGGGATTCTACGAGCAGTACTTC
len: 16
abundance: -
d_gene: TRBD1
j_gene: TRBJ2-7
v_gene: TRBV9

CDR3aa: CASSVRQGAVGYTF
CDR3nt: TGTGCCAGCAGCGTAAGGCAGGGGGCAGTTGGCTACACCTTC
len: 14
abundance: -
d_gene: TRBD1
j_gene: TRBJ1-2
v_gene: TRBV9

CDR3aa: CASALAAGVGNEQFF
CDR3nt: TGTGCAAGTGCCCTAGCGGCGGGTGTGGGGAATGAGCAGTTCTTC
len: 15
abundance: -
d_gene: -
j_gene: TRBJ2-1
v_gene: TRBV12-2

CDR3aa: CASSYGGAGQPQHF
CDR3nt: TGTGCCAGCAGTTATGGGGGCGCTGGCCAGCCCCAGCATTTT
len: 14
abundance: -
d_gene: -
j_gene: TRBJ1-5
v_gene: TRBV6-2/TRBV6-3

CDR3aa: CASRDAGSTEAFF
CDR3nt: TGTGCCAGCAGAGACGCCGGGAGCACTGAAGCTTTCTTT
len: 13
abundance: -
d_gene: -
j_gene: TRBJ1-1
v_gene: TRBV6-5

CDR3aa: CASIRGWNTEAFF
CDR3nt: TGTGCCAGCATCCGGGGTTGGAACACTGAAGCTTTCTTT
len: 13
abundance: -
d_gene: -
j_gene: TRBJ1-1
v_gene: TRBV6-5

CDR3aa: CASSRTANEKLFF
CDR3nt: TGTGCCAGCAGTCGGACAGCTAATGAAAAACTGTTTTTT
len: 13
abundance: -
d_gene: -
j_gene: TRBJ1-4
v_gene: TRBV6-5

CDR3aa: CASSLDGGQETQYF
CDR3nt: TGTGCCAGCAGCTTAGACGGGGGCCAAGAGACCCAGTACTTC
len: 14
abundance: -
d_gene: -
j_gene: TRBJ2-5
v_gene: TRBV7-9

CDR3aa: CASSKKGEGLSTDTQYF
CDR3nt: TGTGCCAGCAGCAAAAAAGGGGAGGGTTTGAGCACAGATACGCAGTATTTT
len: 17
abundance: -
d_gene: -
j_gene: TRBJ2-3
v_gene: TRBV21-1

CDR3aa: CASSLEGGKYGYTF
CDR3nt: TGCGCCAGCAGCTTGGAAGGAGGGAAGTATGGCTACACCTTC
len: 14
abundance: -
d_gene: -
j_gene: TRBJ1-2
v_gene: TRBV5-1

CDR3aa: CSVEAGGPGTEAFF
CDR3nt: TGCAGCGTTGAGGCAGGGGGTCCCGGCACTGAAGCTTTCTTT
len: 14
abundance: -
d_gene: TRBD1
j_gene: TRBJ1-1
v_gene: TRBV29-1

CDR3aa: CASSRGDTLSYEQYF
CDR3nt: TGTGCCAGTAGTCGAGGGGACACTCTCTCCTACGAGCAGTACTTC
len: 15
abundance: -
d_gene: -
j_gene: TRBJ2-7
v_gene: TRBV19

CDR3aa: CASAVGVGGSTEAFF
CDR3nt: TGTGCTAGTGCCGTAGGGGTTGGAGGGAGCACTGAAGCTTTCTTT
len: 15
abundance: -
d_gene: -
j_gene: TRBJ1-1
v_gene: TRBV12-5

CDR3aa: CASSYSRFRSTEAFF
CDR3nt: TGTGCCAGCAGTTACTCGAGGTTTAGGAGCACTGAAGCTTTCTTT
len: 15
abundance: -
d_gene: -
j_gene: TRBJ1-1
v_gene: TRBV6-2/TRBV6-3

CDR3aa: CASSYGGTGFSPLHF
CDR3nt: TGTGCCAGCAGTTACGGGGGGACAGGGTTTTCACCCCTCCACTTT
len: 15
abundance: -
d_gene: TRBD1
j_gene: TRBJ1-6
v_gene: TRBV6-5

CDR3aa: CASSFGGDYGYTF
CDR3nt: TGTGCCAGCAGCTTCGGGGGTGACTATGGCTACACCTTC
len: 13
abundance: -
d_gene: -
j_gene: TRBJ1-2
v_gene: TRBV7-3

CDR3aa: CASSLANRGRETQYF
CDR3nt: TGTGCCAGCAGCTTAGCGAACAGGGGTCGGGAGACCCAGTACTTC
len: 15
abundance: -
d_gene: TRBD1
j_gene: TRBJ2-5
v_gene: TRBV11-3

CDR3aa: CASSRGDFSSYEQYF
CDR3nt: TGCGCCAGCAGCCGAGGGGACTTCAGCTCCTACGAGCAGTACTTC
len: 15
abundance: few
d_gene: -
j_gene: TRBJ2-7
v_gene: TRBV4-1

CDR3aa: CATLSLGSREGYTF
CDR3nt: TGTGCCACCCTCTCATTAGGGAGTAGAGAAGGCTACACCTTC
len: 14
abundance: -
d_gene: -
j_gene: TRBJ1-2
v_gene: TRBV27

CDR3aa: CASTTGYYGYTF
CDR3nt: TGTGCCAGTACCACAGGGTACTATGGCTACACCTTC
len: 12
abundance: once
d_gene: -
j_gene: TRBJ1-2
v_gene: TRBV19

CDR3aa: CAWKTSSYNSPLHF
CDR3nt: TGTGCCTGGAAAACGAGCTCCTATAATTCACCCCTCCACTTT
len: 14
abundance: -
d_gene: -
j_gene: TRBJ1-6
v_gene: TRBV30

CDR3aa: CASSHTGRDSNQPQHF
CDR3nt: TGTGCCAGCAGCCATACCGGCCGGGACTCAAATCAGCCCCAGCATTTT
len: 16
abundance: -
d_gene: -
j_gene: TRBJ1-5
v_gene: TRBV5-6

CDR3aa: CASSDLTGEAQYF
CDR3nt: TGTGCCAGCAGTGATCTTACAGGGGAGGCGCAGTACTTC
len: 13
abundance: -
d_gene: -
j_gene: TRBJ2-7
v_gene: TRBV6-1

CDR3aa: CASSRQDSNSPLHF
CDR3nt: TGTGCCAGCAGTAGACAGGATAGTAATTCACCCCTCCACTTT
len: 14
abundance: -
d_gene: -
j_gene: TRBJ1-6
v_gene: TRBV25-1

CDR3aa: CASGGPYGYTF
CDR3nt: TGTGCCAGCGGGGGCCCCTATGGCTACACCTTC
len: 11
abundance: -
d_gene: -
j_gene: TRBJ1-2
v_gene: TRBV3-1/TRBV3-2

CDR3aa: CASSLGSFDGYTF
CDR3nt: TGTGCCAGCAGCTTAGGTAGCTTCGATGGCTACACCTTC
len: 13
abundance: many
d_gene: -
j_gene: TRBJ1-2
v_gene: TRBV7-9

CDR3aa: CASSRTGDEQYF
CDR3nt: TGTGCCAGCAGCCGGACAGGGGACGAGCAGTACTTC
len: 12
abundance: -
d_gene: TRBD1
j_gene: TRBJ2-7
v_gene: TRBV6-5

CDR3aa: CASSLAPLVGELFF
CDR3nt: TGCGCCAGCAGCTTGGCCCCACTAGTAGGGGAGCTGTTTTTT
len: 14
abundance: -
d_gene: -
j_gene: TRBJ2-2
v_gene: TRBV5-1

CDR3aa: CASSPARLAGALAEQYF
CDR3nt: TGTGCCAGCTCACCCGCGAGACTAGCGGGGGCGCTCGCAGAGCAGTACTTC
len: 17
abundance: -
d_gene: TRBD2
j_gene: TRBJ2-7
v_gene: TRBV18

CDR3aa: CASRPGTGGLQPLHF
CDR3nt: TGTGCCAGCAGACCTGGGACAGGAGGGCTACAACCCCTCCACTTT
len: 15
abundance: -
d_gene: TRBD1
j_gene: TRBJ1-6
v_gene: TRBV6-5

CDR3aa: CASSSRPTEDSLHYGYTF
CDR3nt: TGTGCCAGCAGCTCCCGCCCGACAGAGGATAGTCTTCACTATGGCTACACCTTC
len: 18
abundance: once
d_gene: -
j_gene: TRBJ1-2
v_gene: TRBV9

CDR3aa: CASSQGGGHRAF
CDR3nt: TGTGCCAGCAGCCAAGGGGGCGGACACCGTGCCTTC
len: 12
abundance: -
d_gene: -
j_gene: TRBJ1-2
v_gene: TRBV4-2

CDR3aa: CASSLSRRESSYNSPLHF
CDR3nt: TGTGCCAGCAGCCTATCTAGGAGGGAGAGCTCCTATAATTCACCCCTCCACTTT
len: 18
abundance: -
d_gene: -
j_gene: TRBJ1-6
v_gene: TRBV5-4

CDR3aa: CASSRGGGPPINYGYTF
CDR3nt: TGTGCCAGCAGCCGGGGGGGAGGACCTCCCATTAACTATGGCTACACCTTC
len: 17
abundance: once
d_gene: -
j_gene: TRBJ1-2
v_gene: TRBV3-1/TRBV3-2

CDR3aa: CASSSFSDTLYGYTF
CDR3nt: TGTGCCAGCAGTTCCTTTAGTGACACGCTCTATGGCTACACCTTC
len: 15
abundance: -
d_gene: -
j_gene: TRBJ1-2
v_gene: TRBV27

CDR3aa: CASSLRRQGAYEQYF
CDR3nt: TGTGCCAGCAGCTTAAGGAGACAGGGGGCCTACGAGCAGTACTTC
len: 15
abundance: -
d_gene: TRBD1
j_gene: TRBJ2-7
v_gene: TRBV7-9

CDR3aa: CASSGRGGSSTDTQYF
CDR3nt: TGTGCCAGCAGCGGACGGGGGGGATCAAGCACAGATACGCAGTATTTT
len: 16
abundance: -
d_gene: TRBD2
j_gene: TRBJ2-3
v_gene: TRBV7-9

CDR3aa: CASSLVQGGNQPQHF
CDR3nt: TGTGCCAGCAGCTTAGTTCAGGGGGGAAATCAGCCCCAGCATTTT
len: 15
abundance: once
d_gene: TRBD1
j_gene: TRBJ1-5
v_gene: TRBV7-2

CDR3aa: CASSLERGNTIYF
CDR3nt: TGTGCTAGCAGCTTAGAACGGGGAAACACCATATATTTT
len: 13
abundance: -
d_gene: -
j_gene: TRBJ1-3
v_gene: TRBV7-7

CDR3aa: CASSFLSGYTDTQYF
CDR3nt: TGTGCCAGCAGTTTCCTTTCAGGGTACACAGATACGCAGTATTTT
len: 15
abundance: -
d_gene: -
j_gene: TRBJ2-3
v_gene: TRBV5-5

CDR3aa: CASSYRDRPNYGYTF
CDR3nt: TGTGCCAGCAGCTACCGGGACAGGCCAAACTATGGCTACACCTTC
len: 15
abundance: -
d_gene: TRBD1
j_gene: TRBJ1-2
v_gene: TRBV5-4

CDR3aa: CASSQAAQGVYGYTF
CDR3nt: TGTGCCAGCAGCCAAGCGGCCCAGGGGGTGTATGGCTACACCTTC
len: 15
abundance: few
d_gene: TRBD1
j_gene: TRBJ1-2
v_gene: TRBV3-1/TRBV3-2

CDR3aa: CASSQDRIGRLNTGELFF
CDR3nt: TGCGCCAGCAGCCAAGATCGAATCGGCAGACTAAACACCGGGGAGCTGTTTTTT
len: 18
abundance: -
d_gene: -
j_gene: TRBJ2-2
v_gene: TRBV4-3

CDR3aa: CATTGGTEAFF
CDR3nt: TGTGCCACTACAGGGGGCACTGAAGCTTTCTTT
len: 11
abundance: -
d_gene: TRBD1
j_gene: TRBJ1-1
v_gene: TRBV19

CDR3aa: CATSDSGLAGDLSGTDTQYF
CDR3nt: TGTGCCACCAGTGACTCGGGACTAGCGGGGGATCTGAGTGGCACAGATACGCAGTATTTT
len: 20
abundance: -
d_gene: TRBD2
j_gene: TRBJ2-3
v_gene: TRBV24-1

CDR3aa: CASSRISGQGEAFF
CDR3nt: -
len: 14
abundance: -
d_gene: -
j_gene: TRBJ1-1
v_gene: TRBV2

CDR3aa: CATKRQGAYTEAFF
CDR3nt: TGTGCCACGAAAAGACAGGGGGCATATACTGAAGCTTTCTTT
len: 14
abundance: -
d_gene: TRBD1
j_gene: TRBJ1-1
v_gene: TRBV15

CDR3aa: CSGGQGADEQYF
CDR3nt: TGCAGCGGCGGACAGGGGGCAGACGAGCAGTACTTC
len: 12
abundance: -
d_gene: TRBD1
j_gene: TRBJ2-7
v_gene: TRBV29-1